This T cell receptor (beta chain) was sequenced during a study of shared clonotypes between healthy human individuals (TCRdb year 2020). Some background on the complete study: The cohort comprised a couple of women and a few men aged 18 to 49 years. Per donor, three plates each were used for CD4 naive and CD4 memory, two for CD8 naive, and one for CD8 memory. To increase sequencing depth and limit assay-specific biases, TCR repertoire library preparation and sequencing were carried out by different laboratories using diverse techniques. Per donor, leukapheresis produced somewhere between about 0.8 and 9 billion PBMCs. To estimate repertoire size and how much clonotypes are shared between individuals, the study performed deep sequencing of blood TCR repertoires from five healthy adults.

The donors were healthy, HIV-negative adults with no recently reported acute infections or vaccinations. Every donor was a Caucasian adult living in Nashville, Tennessee, USA. Magnetic negative selection was used to enrich CD4+ T cells, after which naive cells were positively selected on CD45RA and the negative fraction became the memory subset. Blood was obtained by leukapheresis, after which PBMCs were separated by Ficoll-Histopaque density gradient centrifugation and cryopreserved in liquid nitrogen vapor phase. Analytical flow cytometry was used to check the purity and quantity of every magnetically sorted T cell population. Genomic DNA was isolated from every sorted fraction and measured by UV absorbance on a Nanodrop 2000c. About this clone itself: It has no known antigen specificity. At one boundary the junction diverges from the germline segment, which might be a read error.

TCR CDR3 regions were amplified from genomic DNA by multiplex PCR using the deep immunoSEQ assay. Extracted genomic DNA from each cell subset was distributed evenly across all wells of several immunoSEQ 96-well plates, and each plate was treated as a replicate. For sorted subsets, approximately 200 ng of genomic DNA, equivalent to roughly 33,000 T cell genomes, went into each replicate PCR. Purified libraries were measured with a Qubit 3.0 fluorometer, size-checked on a Bioanalyzer 2100, and measured again with the KAPA Library Quantification kit. A separate single-read 150-cycle Illumina NextSeq 550 flow cell was used to sequence each immunoSEQ 96-well plate. From the authors' description of their analysis: Because the immunoSEQ output held only junctional sequences and lacked quality scores, the filtering could not match the filtering applied to full-length reads. Sequences were annotated with PyIR, a Python wrapper for IgBLAST v1.9, using IMGT germline references to assign V/J genes and CDR3. Reads with weak V/J assignments (E-value above 1e-6), missing CDR3, stop codons, out-of-frame junctions, or ambiguous translated residues were removed. V3J clonotypes were defined by identical inferred V gene, J gene, and CDR3 amino acid sequence. Percentage overlap between repertoires was calculated by dividing the number of shared unique clonotypes by the size of the smaller repertoire. RTK rarefaction, the Chao1 estimator, and Recon v2.1 estimates of unobserved clonotypes were used to assess repertoire richness. Generation probabilities for all TCRbeta clonotypes obtained by the gDNA method from a few donors were computed using OLGA. Here the immuneACCESS table is served through TCRdb, limited to in-frame sequences with V and J called. Missing clones are a known gap in these copies; in checked studies unresolved V genes cover under half, and the rest lacks a known reason. That table supplies the V and J calls and clone size; D and trimming were determined from the DNA. The sample table holds about 710,000 clones, of which about two thirds were seen once. Of the sample, more than 1.5% is held by the ten largest clones.

Broad study findings and their caveats: When a few donors were compared, the shared fraction of clonotypes was around 5.1% for naive CD4, more than 3% for naive CD8, 2% to 2.5% for memory CD4, and 0.4% for memory CD8. Estimated clonotype richness was generally larger for naive than for memory subsets. Sampling was restricted to blood, and TCR repertoires in tissues likely differ from the TCR repertoires found in blood. Clonotypes shared by all four sorted-subset donors showed higher generation probabilities than non-shared clonotypes. Based on pairwise subsampling, the degree of clonotype sharing among donors was expected to be affected by sequencing depth. The small number of donors limited the genetic and exposure-history diversity represented. Even with the large sequencing depth, rarefaction of the sorted-subset datasets indicated that sequencing was incomplete.

Material for sequencing was memory CD4+ T cells sorted from blood. This specimen's cell subset or site label, per the study, means: CD45RA-negative fraction. The sequence was obtained from a woman in her thirties in good health.

The nucleotide sequence reads TGTGCCAGCAGGGAACAGGTTAGCGGGAGATGGCACAACTTC. Protein translation: CASREQVSGRWHNF. The chain is made from TRBV2 and TRBJ2-7; TRBD2 fits 9 bases in the junction. The germline V gene provides CDR1 SNHLY and CDR2 FYNNEI. The CDR3 sequence holds 14 residues, the cysteine and phenylalanine included. Only CDR3 DNA remains: 42 bases, in frame from the first base.